Each of the 25 T cell receptor beta chains below was sequenced from the same sample in a study of control samples from healthy donors and cancer patients. Here immunoSEQ multiplex PCR was the method, and the copy in TCRdb shows in-frame clones only, minus some. The sample has 150,000 to 200,000 clones, more than 85% seen once. Sequenced: blood. These receptor sequences come from a woman aged 30 to 39 in good health.

The chain is built from TRBV5-5 and TRBJ2-5; D remains ambiguous. CDR1 SGHKS and CDR2 YYEKEE come from the germline V gene (reference sequence). Between the trimmed V and J ends, which lost 3 bases and 5 bases, there was a span of 11 bases. The CDR3 covers 13 residues. CDR3 coding DNA: TGTGCCAGCAGCTCGGCGGTTATGGAGACCCAGTACTTC. Its translation: CASSSAVMETQYF.

The rearrangement uses TRBV18 and TRBJ1-3, with D possibly TRBD1 on 5 matching bases. Germline CDR1 is KGHSH and CDR2 is LQKENI. This CDR3 has 14 amino acids. The V end was cut by 3 bases, the J end by 4 bases, with 10 bases between. CDR3 loop: CASSPWQGGNTIYF. DNA of the CDR3: TGTGCCAGCTCACCGTGGCAGGGAGGAAACACCATATATTTT. Filled out from reference TRBV18 and TRBJ1-3, the complete variable domain reads NAGVMQNPRHLVRRRGQEARLRCSPMKGHSHVYWYRQLPEEGLKFMVYLQKENIIDESGMPKERFSAEFPKEGPSILRIQQVVRGDSAAYFCASSPWQGGNTIYFGEGSWLTVV.

This chain uses TRBV6-2 or TRBV6-3 with TRBJ2-5; possibly TRBD2 for D (6 bases). CDR1 is MNHEY, CDR2 SVGEGT, per germline. The V and J ends lost 5 bases and 3 bases respectively, with 13 bases between them. The CDR3 is 14 amino acids. CDR3 in amino acids: CASSPAGLEETQYF. The CDR3 coding sequence is TGTGCCAGCAGTCCCGCGGGACTTGAAGAGACCCAGTACTTC.

The genes are TRBV6-6 and TRBJ2-1; 8 positions agree with TRBD1. From germline, CDR1 is MNHNY and CDR2 SVGAGI (reference sequence). This CDR3 is built from 14 residues. V lost 6 bases, J lost 8 bases, and 9 bases stayed unmatched. The CDR3 loop is CASSPPGQVHEQFF. For the CDR3, the DNA is TGTGCCAGCAGCCCGCCGGGACAGGTGCATGAGCAGTTCTTC.

This clone was picked up one time. The genes are TRBV29-1 and TRBJ2-7; D is possibly TRBD2 (6 bases). Germline CDR1 reads SQVTM; CDR2 reads ANQGSEA. This CDR3 region has 11 residues. V was clipped by 7 bases and J by 4 bases, with 11 bases between them. CDR3 nucleotide sequence: TGCAGCGCTCGTGGAGGGTACGAGCAGTACTTC. This translates into CSARGGYEQYF.

This chain links TRBV28 with TRBJ1-1; 7 positions match TRBD1. The CDR3 extends over 15 amino acids. The germline V gene encodes CDR1 MDHEN and CDR2 SYDVKM. V was clipped by 2 bases and J by 4 bases; unmatched bases: 7. CDR3 amino acids: CASSLRDREGTEAFF. The DNA of the CDR3 is TGTGCCAGCAGTTTACGCGACAGGGAGGGCACTGAAGCTTTCTTT.

The chain couples TRBV15 to TRBJ2-7; a weak D match, TRBD1 (7 bases). Trimming took 3 bases from V and 3 from J, leaving 12 bases between them. The CDR3 totals 14 residues. Germline V gives CDR1 LNHNV, CDR2 YYDKDF (reference sequence). Here the CDR3 reads CATSREGQLYEQYF. The DNA of the CDR3 is TGTGCCACCAGCAGGGAGGGACAGCTCTACGAGCAGTACTTC.

V is TRBV27 and J is TRBJ2-3; 8 bases agree with TRBD2. V lost 5 bases, J lost 0 bases, and 4 bases stayed unmatched. The CDR3 has 15 amino acids. Germline CDR1 reads MNHEY; CDR2 reads SMNVEV (reference sequence). Here the CDR3 reads CASSREGLSTDTQYF. CDR3 nucleotides: TGTGCCAGCAGTCGGGAGGGTCTTAGCACAGATACGCAGTATTTT.

With regard to this clone: One end of the junction does not line up with germline, which may come from a read error. The rearrangement joins TRBV7-7 to TRBJ2-3; D may be TRBD1 (6 bases). This CDR3 is 14 amino acids long. Germline-derived CDR1 and CDR2 are SSHAT and FNYEAQ (reference sequence). CDR3 protein: CASSLGGPGDTQYF. In DNA, the CDR3 is TGTGCTAGCAGCTTAGGGGGACCTGGGGATACGCAGTATTTT.

The CDR3 loop reads CASSLNLMTGGNSGELFF. CDR3 coding DNA: TGCGCCAGCAGCCTTAACCTAATGACAGGGGGAAACTCCGGGGAGCTGTTTTTT. The chain carries TRBV5-1 and TRBJ2-2; 9 bases match TRBD1. V gave up 4 bases and J gave up 6 bases; unmatched junction bases: 16. The germline V gene encodes CDR1 SGHRS and CDR2 YFSETQ. The CDR3 contains 18 residues.

The chain couples TRBV6-4 to TRBJ2-1, with TRBD1 as a possible D gene (5 bases). V lost 6 bases to trimming and J lost 4 bases, with 16 bases between them. CDR3 size: 15 residues. The germline gives CDR1 MRHNA, CDR2 SNTAGT. The CDR3 reads CASRPGADAYNEQFF. In DNA, the CDR3 is TGTGCCAGCAGACCTGGGGCGGACGCGTACAATGAGCAGTTCTTC.

The J gene is TRBJ2-5, the V gene TRBV27, with D uncertain. Deletions cut 7 bases from V and 4 bases from J, with 16 bases between. CDR3 length: 14 amino acids. The germline CDR1 and CDR2 sequences are MNHEY and SMNVEV (reference sequence). CDR3 sequence reads: CASTPTANSETQYF. CDR3 sequence (DNA): TGTGCCAGCACCCCCACGGCCAACTCAGAGACCCAGTACTTC.

The chain recombines TRBV4-1 with TRBJ2-7; TRBD1 matches 9 bases. Germline CDR1 reads MGHRA; CDR2 reads YSYEKL. The V and J ends lost 3 bases and 1 base, in that order; junction bases with no gene match: 10. This CDR3 is built from 17 residues. The CDR3 DNA is TGCGCCAGCAGCCATCCTGTAGGGACAGGGCGTTCCTACGAGCAGTACTTC. Amino acid sequence: CASSHPVGTGRSYEQYF.

This chain connects TRBV6-5 to TRBJ1-1; tentatively, D is TRBD1 (5 bases). Germline assignment: CDR1 MNHEY and CDR2 SVGAGI. CDR3 length equals 14 residues. The V end lost 2 bases, the J end lost 0 bases, and 7 bases lay between the germline ends. CDR3 loop: CASSYGGMNTEAFF. DNA of the CDR3: TGTGCCAGCAGTTACGGGGGGATGAACACTGAAGCTTTCTTT.

The rearrangement uses TRBV27 and TRBJ1-4; D gene ambiguous. V was cut by 6 bases and J by 4 bases, with 9 bases left in between. This CDR3 spans 13 amino acids. CDR1 and CDR2 (germline): MNHEY, SMNVEV (reference sequence). As DNA, the CDR3 is TGTGCCAGCAGAGGCCTCAATAATGAAAAACTGTTTTTT. This sequence encodes CASRGLNNEKLFF.

The chain employs TRBV6-1 and TRBJ1-6; D possibly corresponds to TRBD1 (5 bases). The CDR3 loop spans 15 amino acids. Looked up from germline, CDR1 is MNHNS and CDR2 is SASEGT. The V end was cut by 3 bases, the J end by 10 bases, with 16 bases between. For the CDR3, the DNA is TGTGCCAGCAGTGACCGGGCTCAGGGAGGCTCACCCCTCCACTTT. Amino acids: CASSDRAQGGSPLHF.

J is TRBJ1-3 and V is TRBV2; D is undetermined. Germline V lookup: CDR1 SNHLY, CDR2 FYNNEI. Between the trimmed V and J ends, which lost 2 bases and 7 bases, there was a span of 15 bases. The CDR3 covers 15 residues. The DNA of the CDR3 is TGTGCCAGCAGTGAACCCGGGGTCACTAGGAACACCATATATTTT. Protein product: CASSEPGVTRNTIYF. Based on the CDR3 plus reference TRBV2 and TRBJ1-3, the full variable domain is EPEVTQTPSHQVTQMGQEVILRCVPISNHLYFYWYRQILGQKVEFLVSFYNNEISEKSEIFDDQFSVERPDGSNFTLKIRSTKLEDSAMYFCASSEPGVTRNTIYFGEGSWLTVV.

Only one count was recorded for this clone. J is TRBJ1-1 and V is TRBV30, with D maybe TRBD1 (5 bases). The CDR3 is made up of 13 amino acids. V was trimmed by 5 bases and J by 4 bases, leaving 14 bases between them. CDR1 is GTSNPN and CDR2 is SVGIG in the germline V gene (reference sequence). This CDR3 is CAWSAGGGTEAFF. As DNA, the CDR3 is TGTGCCTGGTCCGCCGGTGGGGGCACTGAAGCTTTCTTT.

The V call is TRBV5-6, the J call TRBJ1-4, with D hard to call. CDR1 is SGHDT and CDR2 is YYEEEE in the germline V gene. Trimming stripped 3 bases from V and 6 bases from J, with 15 bases between. This CDR3 spans 15 amino acids. The CDR3 is CASSSTGKGDEKLFF. The CDR3 DNA follows: TGTGCCAGCAGCTCAACCGGGAAAGGCGATGAAAAACTGTTTTTT.

The gene calls are TRBV7-3 and TRBJ2-1; TRBD1 agrees at 9 bases. Germline loops: CDR1 SGHTA, CDR2 FQGTGA. The CDR3 has 15 amino acids. V shed 5 bases, J shed 1 base, and the junction held 3 bases outside the gene matches. DNA for the CDR3: TGTGCCAGCAGCCCAGACAGGGGGTCCTACAATGAGCAGTTCTTC. This encodes CASSPDRGSYNEQFF.

This chain joins TRBV30 and TRBJ2-2; the D gene could be TRBD1 or TRBD2 (5 bases each). There are 17 residues in the CDR3. Trimming left V 1 base short and J 3 bases short, with 18 bases between. Germline-derived CDR1 and CDR2 are GTSNPN and SVGIG (reference sequence). The CDR3 protein is CAWSDWSGGRDTGELFF. Here the CDR3 DNA reads TGTGCCTGGAGTGACTGGAGTGGGGGAAGGGACACCGGGGAGCTGTTTTTT.

The CDR3 nucleotides are TGCGCCAGCAGCCCCGCTATGGGTGCTGGGATGAACACTGAAGCTTTCTTT. Translated: CASSPAMGAGMNTEAFF. The chain combines TRBV5-1 with TRBJ1-1; D remains ambiguous. V was pared by 4 bases and J by 0 bases, with 19 bases between. CDR1 SGHRS and CDR2 YFSETQ come from the germline V gene. This CDR3 has 17 residues.

The rearrangement uses TRBV29-1 and TRBJ1-4, with 9 bases that match TRBD1. The V and J ends lost 4 bases and 8 bases, in that order; junction bases with no gene match: 2. Germline CDR1 is SQVTM and CDR2 is ANQGSEA. The CDR3 spans 12 residues. CDR3 amino acids: CSVGQGGEKLFF. The CDR3 DNA reads TGCAGCGTTGGACAGGGGGGGGAAAAACTGTTTTTT.

The chain uses TRBV5-3 and TRBJ2-3; D is perhaps TRBD1 (5 bases). TRBV5-3 is assigned to the ORF class and has an uncertain function. V gave up 5 bases and J gave up 0 bases, with 16 bases separating them. The CDR3 is 16 amino acids. The CDR3 is CARSLTALSSTDTQYF. The CDR3 nucleotides are TGTGCCAGAAGTCTGACAGCTCTTTCTAGCACAGATACGCAGTATTTT.

The chain carries TRBV7-3 and TRBJ2-7; maybe TRBD1 (6 bases). The CDR3 loop spans 14 amino acids. The ends were cut back, 5 bases at V and 2 bases at J, with 13 bases in the middle. Looked up from germline, CDR1 is SGHTA and CDR2 is FQGTGA. The CDR3 region has the DNA TGTGCCAGCAGCCCCCAGAAGGGGGCCTACGAGCAGTACTTC. Amino acids: CASSPQKGAYEQYF.